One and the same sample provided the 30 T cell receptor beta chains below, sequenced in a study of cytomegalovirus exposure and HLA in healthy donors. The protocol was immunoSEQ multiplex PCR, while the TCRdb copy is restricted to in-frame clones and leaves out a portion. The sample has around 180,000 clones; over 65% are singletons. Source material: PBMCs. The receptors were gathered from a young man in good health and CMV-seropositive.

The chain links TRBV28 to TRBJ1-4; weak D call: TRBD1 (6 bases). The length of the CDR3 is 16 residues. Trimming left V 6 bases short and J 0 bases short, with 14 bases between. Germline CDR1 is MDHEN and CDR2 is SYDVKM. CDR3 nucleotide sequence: TGTGCCAGCAGATCGATACAGGGCACAACTAATGAAAAACTGTTTTTT. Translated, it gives CASRSIQGTTNEKLFF.

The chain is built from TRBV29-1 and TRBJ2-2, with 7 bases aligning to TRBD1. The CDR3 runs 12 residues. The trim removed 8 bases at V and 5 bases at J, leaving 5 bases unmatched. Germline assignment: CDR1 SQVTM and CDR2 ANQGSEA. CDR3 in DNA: TGCAGCACACAGGGGATAACCGGGGAGCTGTTTTTT. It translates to CSTQGITGELFF.

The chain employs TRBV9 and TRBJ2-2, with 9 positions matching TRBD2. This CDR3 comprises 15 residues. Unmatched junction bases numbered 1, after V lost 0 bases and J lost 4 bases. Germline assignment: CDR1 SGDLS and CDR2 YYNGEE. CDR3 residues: CASSVGGRVTGELFF. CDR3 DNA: TGTGCCAGCAGCGTAGGCGGGAGGGTCACCGGGGAGCTGTTTTTT. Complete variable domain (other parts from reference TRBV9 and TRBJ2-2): DSGVTQTPKHLITATGQRVTLRCSPRSGDLSVYWYQQSLDQGLQFLIQYYNGEERAKGNILERFSAQQFPDLHSELNLSSLELGDSALYFCASSVGGRVTGELFFGEGSRLTVL.

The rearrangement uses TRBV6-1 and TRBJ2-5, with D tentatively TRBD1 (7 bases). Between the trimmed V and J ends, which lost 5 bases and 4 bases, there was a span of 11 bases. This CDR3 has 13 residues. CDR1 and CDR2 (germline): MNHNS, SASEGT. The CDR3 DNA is TGTGCCAGCAGTTATCAGGGGGGAGAGACCCAGTACTTC. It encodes CASSYQGGETQYF.

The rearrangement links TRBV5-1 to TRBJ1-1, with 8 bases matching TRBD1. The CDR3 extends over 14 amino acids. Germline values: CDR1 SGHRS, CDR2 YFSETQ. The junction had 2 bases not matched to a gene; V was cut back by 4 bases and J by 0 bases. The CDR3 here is CASSLTGVNTEAFF. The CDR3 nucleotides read TGCGCCAGCAGCCTGACAGGGGTGAACACTGAAGCTTTCTTT.

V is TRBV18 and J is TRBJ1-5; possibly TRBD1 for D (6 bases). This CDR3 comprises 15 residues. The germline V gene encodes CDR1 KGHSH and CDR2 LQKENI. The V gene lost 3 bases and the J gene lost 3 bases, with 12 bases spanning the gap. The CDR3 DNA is TGTGCCAGCTCACCGACAGGACAGAACAATCAGCCCCAGCATTTT. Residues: CASSPTGQNNQPQHF.

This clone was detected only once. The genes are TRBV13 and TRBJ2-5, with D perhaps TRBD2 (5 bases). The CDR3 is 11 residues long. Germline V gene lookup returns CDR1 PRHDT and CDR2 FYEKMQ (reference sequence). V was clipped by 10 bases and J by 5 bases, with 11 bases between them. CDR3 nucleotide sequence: TGTGCCACCCAGCCGGGGGAGACCCAGTACTTC. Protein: CATQPGETQYF. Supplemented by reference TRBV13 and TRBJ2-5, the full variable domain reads AAGVIQSPRHLIKEKRETATLKCYPIPRHDTVYWYQQGPGQDPQFLISFYEKMQSDKGSIPDRFSAQQFSDYHSELNMSSLELGDSALYFCATQPGETQYFGPGTRLLVL.

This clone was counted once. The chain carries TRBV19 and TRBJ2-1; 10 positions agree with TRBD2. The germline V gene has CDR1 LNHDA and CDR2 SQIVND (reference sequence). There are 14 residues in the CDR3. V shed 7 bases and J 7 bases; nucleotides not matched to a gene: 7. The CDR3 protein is CASTISGRTNEQFF. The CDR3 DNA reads TGTGCCAGTACGATTAGCGGGAGGACAAATGAGCAGTTCTTC.

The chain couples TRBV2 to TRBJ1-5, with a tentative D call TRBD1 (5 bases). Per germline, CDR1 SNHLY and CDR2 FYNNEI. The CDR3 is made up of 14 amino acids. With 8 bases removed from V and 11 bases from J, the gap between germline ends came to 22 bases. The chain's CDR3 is CASSRTREGSTQHF. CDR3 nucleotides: TGTGCCAGCTCCCGTACCAGGGAGGGTAGTACCCAGCATTTT. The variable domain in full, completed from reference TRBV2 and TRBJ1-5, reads EPEVTQTPSHQVTQMGQEVILRCVPISNHLYFYWYRQILGQKVEFLVSFYNNEISEKSEIFDDQFSVERPDGSNFTLKIRSTKLEDSAMYFCASSRTREGSTQHFGDGTRLSIL.

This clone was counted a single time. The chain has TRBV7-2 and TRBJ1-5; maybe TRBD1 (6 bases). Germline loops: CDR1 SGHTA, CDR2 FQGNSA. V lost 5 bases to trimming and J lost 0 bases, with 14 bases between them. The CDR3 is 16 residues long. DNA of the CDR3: TGTGCCAGCAGCCAGTGGGGGGGCTATAGCAATCAGCCCCAGCATTTT. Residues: CASSQWGGYSNQPQHF.

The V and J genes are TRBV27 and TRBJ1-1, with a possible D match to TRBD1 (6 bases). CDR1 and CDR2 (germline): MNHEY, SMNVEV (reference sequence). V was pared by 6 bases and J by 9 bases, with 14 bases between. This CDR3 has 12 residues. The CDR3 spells CASRLGQNQAFF. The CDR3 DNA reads TGTGCCAGCAGATTAGGACAGAACCAAGCTTTCTTT.

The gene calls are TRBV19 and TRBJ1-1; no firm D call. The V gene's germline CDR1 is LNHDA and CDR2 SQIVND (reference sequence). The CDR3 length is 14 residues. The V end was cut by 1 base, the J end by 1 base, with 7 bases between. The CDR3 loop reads CASSIGRSNTEAFF. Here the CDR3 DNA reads TGTGCCAGTAGTATAGGGCGGTCGAACACTGAAGCTTTCTTT.

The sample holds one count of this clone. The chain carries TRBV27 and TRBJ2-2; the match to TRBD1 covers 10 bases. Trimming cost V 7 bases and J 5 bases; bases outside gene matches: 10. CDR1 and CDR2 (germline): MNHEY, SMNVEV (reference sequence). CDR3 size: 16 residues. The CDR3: CASKNRQGAWTGELFF. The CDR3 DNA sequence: TGTGCCAGCAAAAACCGACAGGGGGCTTGGACCGGGGAGCTGTTTTTT.

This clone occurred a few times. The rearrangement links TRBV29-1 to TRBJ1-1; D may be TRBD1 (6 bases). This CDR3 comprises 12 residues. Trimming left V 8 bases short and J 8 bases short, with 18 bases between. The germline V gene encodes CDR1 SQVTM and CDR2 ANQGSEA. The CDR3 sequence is CSTVRQAHEAFF. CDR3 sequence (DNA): TGCAGCACCGTTAGACAGGCCCACGAAGCTTTCTTT.

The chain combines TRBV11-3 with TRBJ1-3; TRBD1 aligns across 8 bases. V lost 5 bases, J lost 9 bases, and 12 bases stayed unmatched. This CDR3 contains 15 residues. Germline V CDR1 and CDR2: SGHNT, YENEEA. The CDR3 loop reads CASSATDRDGGTIYF. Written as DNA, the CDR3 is TGTGCCAGCAGCGCCACGGACAGGGATGGGGGCACCATATATTTT.

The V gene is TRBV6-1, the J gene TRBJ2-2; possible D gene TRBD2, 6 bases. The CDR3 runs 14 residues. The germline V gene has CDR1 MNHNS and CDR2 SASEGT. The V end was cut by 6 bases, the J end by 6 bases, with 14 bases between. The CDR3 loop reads CASSVEGGPGELFF. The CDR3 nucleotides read TGTGCCAGCAGCGTAGAAGGAGGGCCCGGGGAGCTGTTTTTT.

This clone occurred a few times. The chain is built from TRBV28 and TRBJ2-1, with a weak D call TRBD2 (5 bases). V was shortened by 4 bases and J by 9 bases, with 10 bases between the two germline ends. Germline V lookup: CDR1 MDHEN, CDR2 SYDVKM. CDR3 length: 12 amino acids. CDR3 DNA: TGTGCCAGCAGTTCAGCGGTAGGTGAGCAGTTCTTC. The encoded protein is CASSSAVGEQFF.

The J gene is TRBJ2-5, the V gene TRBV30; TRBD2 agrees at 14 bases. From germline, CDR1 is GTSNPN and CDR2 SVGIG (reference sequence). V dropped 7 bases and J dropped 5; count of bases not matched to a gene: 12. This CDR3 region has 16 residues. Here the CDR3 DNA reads TGTGCCTCTTCGGGACTAGCGGGAGAAGGTTGGGAGACCCAGTACTTC. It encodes CASSGLAGEGWETQYF.

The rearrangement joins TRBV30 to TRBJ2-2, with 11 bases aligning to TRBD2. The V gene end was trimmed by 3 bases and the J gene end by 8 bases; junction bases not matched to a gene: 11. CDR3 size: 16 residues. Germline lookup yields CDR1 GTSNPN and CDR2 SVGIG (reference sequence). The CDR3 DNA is TGTGCCTGGAGGGATAGCGGGAGGGCCGAAGGAGGGGAGCTGTTTTTT. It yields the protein CAWRDSGRAEGGELFF.

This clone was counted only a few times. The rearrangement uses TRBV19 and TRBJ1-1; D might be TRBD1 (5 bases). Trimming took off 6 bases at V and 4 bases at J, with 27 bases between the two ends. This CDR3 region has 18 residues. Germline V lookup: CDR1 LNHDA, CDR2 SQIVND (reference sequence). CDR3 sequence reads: CASRPSRGGTRRSTEAFF. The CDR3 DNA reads TGTGCCAGTAGACCATCCCGTGGGGGGACCCGTCGATCCACTGAAGCTTTCTTT. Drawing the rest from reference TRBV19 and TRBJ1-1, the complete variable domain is DGGITQSPKYLFRKEGQNVTLSCEQNLNHDAMYWYRQDPGQGLRLIYYSQIVNDFQKGDIAEGYSVSREKKESFPLTVTSAQKNPTAFYLCASRPSRGGTRRSTEAFFGQGTRLTVV.

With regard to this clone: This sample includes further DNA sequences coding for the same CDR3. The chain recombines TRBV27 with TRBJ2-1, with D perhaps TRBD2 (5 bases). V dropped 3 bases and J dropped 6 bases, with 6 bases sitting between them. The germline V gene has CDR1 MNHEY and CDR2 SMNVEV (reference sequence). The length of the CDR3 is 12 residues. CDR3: CASSFRGNEQFF. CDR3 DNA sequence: TGTGCCAGCAGTTTCCGGGGCAATGAGCAGTTCTTC.

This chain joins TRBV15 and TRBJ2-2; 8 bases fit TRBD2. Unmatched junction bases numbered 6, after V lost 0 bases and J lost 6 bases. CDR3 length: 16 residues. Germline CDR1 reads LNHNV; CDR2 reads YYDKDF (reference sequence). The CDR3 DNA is TGTGCCACCAGCAGAGATAAGGGACTAGTGTCCGGGGAGCTGTTTTTT. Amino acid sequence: CATSRDKGLVSGELFF.

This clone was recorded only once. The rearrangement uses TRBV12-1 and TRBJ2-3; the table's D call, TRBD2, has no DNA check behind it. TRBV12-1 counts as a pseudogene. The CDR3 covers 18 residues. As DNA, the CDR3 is TGTGCCAGCAGCCGAACTAGCGGGAGTCCCCCCGTCACAGATACGCAGTATTTT. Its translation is CASSRTSGSPPVTDTQYF.

The CDR3 loop is CASSFGSRGTATYEQYF. The CDR3, as DNA: TGTGCCAGCAGTTTTGGGAGCCGAGGGACAGCGACCTACGAGCAGTACTTC. This chain joins TRBV28 and TRBJ2-7; 7 bases line up with TRBD1. The CDR3 contains 17 residues. The V segment lost 3 bases and the J segment 2 bases; nucleotides outside the gene matches: 13. CDR1 is MDHEN, CDR2 SYDVKM, per germline.

The CDR3 nucleotides are TGTGCCACCAGCGCGGGACTAGCGGAAAAGAACACCGGGGAGCTGTTTTTT. This gives the protein CATSAGLAEKNTGELFF. V usage is TRBV15 and J usage is TRBJ2-2; 11 positions match TRBD2. Trimming removed 5 bases from V and 1 base from J; junction bases left unmatched: 6. CDR1 LNHNV and CDR2 YYDKDF come from the germline V gene (reference sequence). This CDR3 spans 17 amino acids.

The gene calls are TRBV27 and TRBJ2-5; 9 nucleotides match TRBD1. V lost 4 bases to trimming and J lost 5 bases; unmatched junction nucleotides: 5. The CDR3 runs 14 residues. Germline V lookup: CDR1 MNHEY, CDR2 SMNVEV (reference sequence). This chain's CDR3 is CASSSGQGYETQYF. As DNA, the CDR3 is TGTGCCAGCAGTTCGGGACAGGGATACGAGACCCAGTACTTC.

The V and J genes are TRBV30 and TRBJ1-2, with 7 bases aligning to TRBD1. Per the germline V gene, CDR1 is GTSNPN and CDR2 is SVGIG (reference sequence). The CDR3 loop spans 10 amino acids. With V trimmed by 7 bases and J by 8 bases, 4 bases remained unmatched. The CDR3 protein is CASSDRGYTF. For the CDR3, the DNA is TGTGCCTCATCGGACAGGGGCTACACCTTC.

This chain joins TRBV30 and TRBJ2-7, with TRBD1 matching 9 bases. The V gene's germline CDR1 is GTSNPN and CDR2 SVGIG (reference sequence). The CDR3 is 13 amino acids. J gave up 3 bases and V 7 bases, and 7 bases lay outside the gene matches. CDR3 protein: CASEGQGYYEQYF. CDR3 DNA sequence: TGTGCCTCCGAGGGACAGGGCTACTACGAGCAGTACTTC.

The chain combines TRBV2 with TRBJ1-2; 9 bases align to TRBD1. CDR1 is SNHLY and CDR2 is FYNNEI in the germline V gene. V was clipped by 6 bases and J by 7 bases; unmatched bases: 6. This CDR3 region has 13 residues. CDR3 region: CASRTGGNLGYTF. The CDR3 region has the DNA TGTGCCAGCAGGACAGGGGGAAATCTTGGCTACACCTTC.

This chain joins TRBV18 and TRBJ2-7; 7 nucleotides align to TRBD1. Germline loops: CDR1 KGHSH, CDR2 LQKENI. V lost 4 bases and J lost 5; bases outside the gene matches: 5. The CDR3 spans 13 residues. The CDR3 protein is CASSLPRGHEQYF. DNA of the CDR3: TGTGCCAGCTCACTGCCGAGGGGGCACGAGCAGTACTTC.